This TCR beta chain came from a study of shared clonotypes between healthy human individuals. Findings and caveats of the study: Larger richness was generally estimated for naive than memory subsets.

The healthy adult donors were HIV-negative and reported no recent acute infections or vaccinations. Splitting of CD4+ cells produced CD45RA+ naive and CD45RA-negative memory subsets. Using immunoSEQ multiplex PCR, the repertoire was profiled, and TCRdb retains in-frame clones only, with some absent. This table holds about 980,000 clones, roughly 72% found once. This clone was detected only a few times. As yet, its antigen is unknown. The CDR3 has 14 amino acids. Trimming removed 7 bases at V and 6 bases at J, with 19 bases between. Germline CDR1 reads GTSNPN; CDR2 reads SVGIG (reference sequence). The specimen sequenced was memory CD4+ T cells sorted from blood. Subset: CD45RA-negative fraction. J is TRBJ1-3 and V is TRBV30, with a tentative D call TRBD1 (6 bases). The sequence came from a man between 18 and 35 years old in good health. In nucleotides, the CDR3 is TGTGCCTCGGGCTCCAGGCAGGGGATAAACACCATATATTTT. This gives the protein CASGSRQGINTIYF.